These 18 T cell receptor beta chains were all obtained from the same sample, sequenced in a study of cytomegalovirus exposure and HLA in healthy donors. It was with 60 Vbeta and 13 Jbeta primers that the PCR ran. Produced via immunoSEQ multiplex PCR; TCRdb's table is partial and in-frame only. The data hold some 160,000 clones, with around four fifths observed a single time. The sequenced sample consisted of PBMCs. The receptor set was obtained from a male donor in good health and CMV-seronegative.

This clone was seen once. V is TRBV4-3 and J is TRBJ2-2; 8 bases align to TRBD2. This CDR3 spans 19 amino acids. The J segment lost 0 bases and the V segment lost 0 bases, leaving 9 bases of the junction unmatched. Per germline, CDR1 LGHNA and CDR2 YSLEER. CDR3 nucleotide sequence: TGCGCCAGCAGCCAAGATTCCGGGAGGGAGTACGCGAACACCGGGGAGCTGTTTTTT. It is translated as CASSQDSGREYANTGELFF.

The chain joins TRBV18 to TRBJ2-1, with 10 bases identical to TRBD1. The CDR3 sequence is 16 residues long. The J segment lost 6 bases and the V segment lost 3 bases, leaving 8 bases of the junction unmatched. Germline lookup yields CDR1 KGHSH and CDR2 LQKENI. The DNA for the CDR3 is TGTGCCAGCTCACCCTATTCGCGGGACAGGGGCAATGAGCAGTTCTTC. It codes for CASSPYSRDRGNEQFF.

This clone was observed a handful of times. V gene TRBV7-8 combines with J gene TRBJ2-2, with 9 bases matching TRBD1. This CDR3 has 13 residues. The V gene end was trimmed by 6 bases and the J gene end by 7 bases; junction bases not matched to a gene: 3. Germline values: CDR1 SGHVS, CDR2 FQNEAQ. CDR3 in DNA: TGTGCCAGCAGGGGACAGGGTGACGGGGAGCTGTTTTTT. Translating gives CASRGQGDGELFF.

The V and J genes are TRBV10-3 and TRBJ1-5; TRBD1 matches at 8 bases. Looked up from germline, CDR1 is ENHRY and CDR2 is SYGVKD. The CDR3 consists of 14 residues. V lost 10 bases and J lost 7; bases outside the gene matches: 12. DNA of the CDR3: TGTGCCACCCACTACTCAGGGGGCAGCCAGCCCCAGCATTTT. Its protein product is CATHYSGGSQPQHF.

This chain links TRBV28 with TRBJ1-2; D not certain. Germline CDR1 is MDHEN and CDR2 is SYDVKM. This CDR3 comprises 11 residues. V dropped 4 bases and J dropped 5 bases, with 5 bases sitting between them. This CDR3 reads CASSSRYGYTF. The CDR3 DNA follows: TGTGCCAGCAGTTCGCGGTATGGCTACACCTTC.

The J gene is TRBJ2-1, the V gene TRBV10-1, with 10 positions matching TRBD2. V shed 6 bases and J 3 bases; nucleotides not matched to a gene: 5. Germline V gene data show CDR1 as WNHNN and CDR2 as SYGVQD (reference sequence). This CDR3 has 15 amino acids. In nucleotides, the CDR3 is TGCGCCAGCAGGGGAGCGGGAGGGGACTACAATGAGCAGTTCTTC. It is translated as CASRGAGGDYNEQFF.

V and J are TRBV14 and TRBJ2-3; 7 bases match TRBD2. The CDR3 runs 17 residues. V was clipped by 6 bases and J by 0 bases; unmatched bases: 12. CDR1 is SGHDN and CDR2 is FVKESK in the germline V gene. The CDR3 here is CASSLPGGVTSTDTQYF. CDR3 coding DNA: TGTGCCAGCAGTCTACCGGGAGGCGTTACTAGCACAGATACGCAGTATTTT.

J is TRBJ2-3 and V is TRBV4-3; TRBD1 is a possible D gene (5 bases). In germline, CDR1 is LGHNA, CDR2 YSLEER. CDR3 length equals 17 residues. V was shortened by 0 bases and J by 1 base, with 14 bases between the two germline ends. Written as DNA, the CDR3 is TGCGCCAGCAGCCAAGATCCCAGGGTCTACGGCACAGATACGCAGTATTTT. The encoded protein is CASSQDPRVYGTDTQYF.

V gene TRBV7-6 combines with J gene TRBJ1-4; possibly TRBD1 for D (6 bases). The germline CDR1 and CDR2 sequences are SGHVS and FNYEAQ. There are 15 residues in the CDR3. V gave up 5 bases and J gave up 8 bases, with 18 bases separating them. The CDR3 protein is CASSQTQGYGEKLFF. CDR3 DNA: TGTGCCAGCAGCCAAACACAGGGATATGGGGAAAAACTGTTTTTT.

This clone has a single count. The chain has TRBV11-2 and TRBJ2-1, with D unclear. CDR3 size: 16 residues. Trimming shortened V by 1 base and J by 9 bases, and 19 bases separated the two germline ends. From germline, CDR1 is SGHAT and CDR2 FQNNGV. CDR3 region: CASSLAGVGSRSEQFF. CDR3 nucleotide sequence: TGTGCCAGCAGCTTAGCGGGTGTAGGCTCGAGGAGTGAGCAGTTCTTC.

In this sample, this clone turned up once. This rearrangement joins TRBV18 to TRBJ2-4, with 11 bases that match TRBD2. The CDR3 extends over 17 amino acids. Per the germline V gene, CDR1 is KGHSH and CDR2 is LQKENI. Trimming took 3 bases from V and 1 from J; bases not matched to a gene: 5. The CDR3, as DNA: TGTGCCAGCTCACCCCTCGGACTAGCGGGCGCCAAAAACATTCAGTACTTC. This translates into CASSPLGLAGAKNIQYF.

This clone was observed a single time. The rearrangement uses TRBV11-2 and TRBJ1-1; unclear D gene. The V gene lost 5 bases and the J gene lost 5 bases, with 9 bases spanning the gap. The germline V gene encodes CDR1 SGHAT and CDR2 FQNNGV. This CDR3 is built from 12 residues. The CDR3 coding sequence is TGTGCCAGCAGCCTATCGGGGACTGAAGCTTTCTTT. Its protein product is CASSLSGTEAFF.

This sequence joins TRBV5-5 and TRBJ2-2; TRBD2 is a possible D gene (6 bases). The germline V gene has CDR1 SGHKS and CDR2 YYEKEE (reference sequence). This CDR3 is built from 16 residues. Trimming stripped 2 bases from V and 1 base from J, with 12 bases between. CDR3 residues: CASSFRVAENTGELFF. The CDR3 region has the DNA TGTGCCAGCAGCTTTAGGGTAGCGGAGAACACCGGGGAGCTGTTTTTT.

This clone was observed a few times. The CDR3 protein is CASSCGKTGELFF. CDR3 bases: TGCGCCAGCAGTTGCGGGAAAACCGGGGAGCTGTTTTTT. The rearrangement joins TRBV23-1 to TRBJ2-2; perhaps TRBD2 as D (6 bases). TRBV23-1 is placed among ORFs of uncertain function. V lost 5 bases to trimming and J lost 5 bases, with 9 bases between them. This CDR3 has 13 amino acids.

The V call is TRBV13, the J call TRBJ2-7; a possible D gene is TRBD1 (6 bases). The CDR3 is made up of 12 amino acids. With 5 bases removed from V and 6 bases from J, the gap between germline ends came to 11 bases. Germline V gene sequence: CDR1 PRHDT, CDR2 FYEKMQ (reference sequence). The DNA of the CDR3 is TGTGCCAGCAGCCGGACAGCCGCCGAGCAGTACTTC. Translation: CASSRTAAEQYF. Combining the CDR3 with reference TRBV13 and TRBJ2-7 gives the whole variable domain AAGVIQSPRHLIKEKRETATLKCYPIPRHDTVYWYQQGPGQDPQFLISFYEKMQSDKGSIPDRFSAQQFSDYHSELNMSSLELGDSALYFCASSRTAAEQYFGPGTRLTVT.

This clone came up once. The chain combines TRBV4-2 with TRBJ2-7; D remains unclear. V was trimmed by 0 bases and J by 4 bases, leaving 10 bases between them. CDR3 length: 14 amino acids. Looked up from germline, CDR1 is LGHNA and CDR2 is YNFKEQ. In DNA form, the CDR3 reads TGTGCCAGCAGCCAAGACCGCGGATATTACGAGCAGTACTTC. Translated: CASSQDRGYYEQYF.

The genes are TRBV28 and TRBJ2-7; 7 nucleotides match TRBD1. Looked up from germline, CDR1 is MDHEN and CDR2 is SYDVKM. The CDR3 is 13 amino acids. The ends lost 2 bases at V and 3 bases at J; junction bases unmatched: 1. The chain's CDR3 is CASSLGQDYEQYF. The DNA for the CDR3 is TGTGCCAGCAGTTTAGGACAGGACTACGAGCAGTACTTC.

This chain connects TRBV6-5 to TRBJ2-1; 8 positions match TRBD1. The CDR3 spans 12 residues. Germline CDR1 MNHEY, CDR2 SVGAGI. V trimming: 6 bases; J trimming: 7 bases; junction bases outside the gene matches: 2. This CDR3 reads CASSRTGNEQFF. CDR3 sequence (DNA): TGTGCCAGCAGCCGGACAGGGAATGAGCAGTTCTTC.